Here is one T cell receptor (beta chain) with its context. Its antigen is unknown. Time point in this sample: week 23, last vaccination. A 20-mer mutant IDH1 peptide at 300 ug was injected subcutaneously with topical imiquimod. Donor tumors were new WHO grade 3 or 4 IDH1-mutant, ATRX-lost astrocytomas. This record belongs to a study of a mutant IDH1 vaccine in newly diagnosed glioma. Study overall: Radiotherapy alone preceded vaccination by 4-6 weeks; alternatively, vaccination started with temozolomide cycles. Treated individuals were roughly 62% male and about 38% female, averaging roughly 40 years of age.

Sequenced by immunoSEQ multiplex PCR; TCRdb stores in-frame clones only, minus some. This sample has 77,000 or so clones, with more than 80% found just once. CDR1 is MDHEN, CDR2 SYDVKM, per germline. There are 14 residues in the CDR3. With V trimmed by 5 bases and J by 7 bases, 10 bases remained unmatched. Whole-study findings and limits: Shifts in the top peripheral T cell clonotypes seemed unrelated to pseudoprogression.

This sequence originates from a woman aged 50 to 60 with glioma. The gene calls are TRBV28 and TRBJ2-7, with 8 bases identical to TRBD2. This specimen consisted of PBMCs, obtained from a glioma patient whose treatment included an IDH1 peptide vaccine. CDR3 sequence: CASSGSGTRGEQYF. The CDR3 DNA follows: TGTGCCAGCAGTGGTTCCGGGACTAGGGGAGAGCAGTACTTC.